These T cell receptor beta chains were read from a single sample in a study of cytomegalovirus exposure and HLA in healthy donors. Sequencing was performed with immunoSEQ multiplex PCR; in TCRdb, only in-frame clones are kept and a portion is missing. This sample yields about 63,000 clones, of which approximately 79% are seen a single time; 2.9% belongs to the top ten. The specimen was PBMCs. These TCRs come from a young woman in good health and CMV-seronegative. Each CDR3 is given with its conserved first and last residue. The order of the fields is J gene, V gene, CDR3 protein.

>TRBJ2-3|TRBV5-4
CASSLALQPSTDTQYF
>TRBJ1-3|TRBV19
CATTGTLPEAGNTIYF
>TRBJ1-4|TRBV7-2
CASSSRDRVYNEKLFF
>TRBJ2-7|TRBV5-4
CASSLPGTSYEQYF
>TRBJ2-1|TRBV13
CASSSMREGGYNEQFF
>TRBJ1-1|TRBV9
CASSVAPNTEAFF
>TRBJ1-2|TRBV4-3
CASRQDRARNYGYTF
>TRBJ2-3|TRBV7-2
CASSKNRGATDTQYF
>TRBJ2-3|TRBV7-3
CASSSGLAGTDTQYF
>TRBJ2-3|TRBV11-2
CASSLHSGPGDTQYF
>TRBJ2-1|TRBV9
CASSVAPSTEQFF
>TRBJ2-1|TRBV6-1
CASSDLHLAGANNEQFF
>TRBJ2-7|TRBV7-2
CASSFYRGGASYEQYF